This T cell receptor beta chain was obtained from a study of T cells after yellow fever vaccination. Overall study results and limits: A faster peak, day 5 versus 15, was reached by the weaker secondary response. Subsequent to the booster, the majority of primary-vaccination clones reappeared (96% CD4, about 90% CD8). Highly abundant clonotypes carried over from the bulk population could end up in FACS-sorted repertoires as contaminants.

The germline gives CDR1 SGHKS, CDR2 YYEKEE (reference sequence). V gave up 2 bases and J gave up 0 bases, with 10 bases separating them. The CDR3 is 15 amino acids. One entry per CDR3 protein, called by TCRdb with MiXCR from the 5' RACE reads. Among 78,000 or so distinct CDR3 sequences, 7.3% were seen once, and the ten largest hold around 28%. This clonotype was seen repeatedly, ten times or more. The antigen remains undetermined. The sequence was obtained from a man between 18 and 35 years old who received the YFV17D yellow fever vaccine. Sample: CD8+ T cells sorted from PBMCs, taken about 10 days after the first yellow fever vaccination. The chain recombines TRBV5-5 with TRBJ2-3; no definite D call. Here the CDR3 reads CASSFGGYSTDTQYF. In DNA form, the CDR3 reads TGTGCCAGCAGCTTCGGTGGTTACAGCACAGATACGCAGTATTTT.